One sample yielded the 30 T cell receptor beta chains listed below, sequenced in a study of post-analysis software for immune sequencing data. Study-level findings and limits: Higher frequency in patients than in controls was seen for roughly five TRBV segments, with TRBV5-6, TRBV5-1 and TRBV20-1 among them.

Researchers reported that TCR beta cDNA libraries carried unique molecular identifiers. In TCRdb, the PCR reads were re-called with MiXCR into one record per CDR3 protein. In the table there are hundreds of thousands of distinct CDR3 sequences, roughly half of which are singletons. No cognate antigen is known for these TCRs. Material for sequencing was blood. These TCRs come from a girl aged 5-17 years with multiple sclerosis.

This chain connects TRBV27 to TRBJ2-6, with D possibly being TRBD2 (5 bases). Looked up from germline, CDR1 is MNHEY and CDR2 is SMNVEV (reference sequence). The CDR3 extends over 15 amino acids. The V end lost 6 bases, the J end lost 2 bases, and 11 bases lay between the germline ends. The CDR3 region is CASSPIGAGANVLTF. As DNA, the CDR3 is TGTGCCAGCAGCCCCATCGGGGCTGGGGCCAACGTCCTGACTTTC.

The CDR3 DNA reads TGTGCCAGCAATCACGACGGACGGGGGCAAGAGACCCAGTACTTC. Translated: CASNHDGRGQETQYF. The chain carries TRBV2 and TRBJ2-5; TRBD2 is a possible D gene (6 bases). Germline V gene lookup returns CDR1 SNHLY and CDR2 FYNNEI. Trimming shortened V by 7 bases and J by 2 bases, and 17 bases separated the two germline ends. The CDR3 is 15 amino acids.

This clonotype occurred a few times. The V gene is TRBV10-3, the J gene TRBJ2-7, with 8 bases lining up with TRBD1. This CDR3 is 14 amino acids long. CDR1 is ENHRY and CDR2 is SYGVKD in the germline V gene. V shed 3 bases, J shed 6 bases, and the junction held 7 bases outside the gene matches. As DNA, the CDR3 is TGTGCCATCAGTGACCTAGGACAGGGACGCGAGCAGTACTTC. It translates to CAISDLGQGREQYF.

The rearrangement uses TRBV7-9 and TRBJ1-2; D uncertain. The V end lost 8 bases, the J end lost 3 bases, and 10 bases lay between the germline ends. Per germline, CDR1 SEHNR and CDR2 FQNEAQ (reference sequence). The CDR3 runs 12 residues. CDR3 region: CASLRTDYGYTF. Written as DNA, the CDR3 is TGTGCCAGCCTTCGGACGGACTATGGCTACACCTTC.

The chain couples TRBV11-3 to TRBJ1-2; D is perhaps TRBD1 (5 bases). The CDR3 extends over 12 amino acids. Per the germline V gene, CDR1 is SGHNT and CDR2 is YENEEA. V was trimmed by 5 bases and J by 7 bases, leaving 11 bases between them. CDR3 region: CASSPPTAGYTF. CDR3 nucleotides: TGTGCCAGCAGCCCCCCGACAGCTGGCTACACCTTC. Looking up the rest from reference TRBV11-3 and TRBJ1-2 gives the full variable domain: EAGVVQSPRYKIIEKKQPVAFWCNPISGHNTLYWYLQNLGQGPELLIRYENEEAVDDSQLPKDRFSAERLKGVDSTLKIQPAELGDSAVYLCASSPPTAGYTFGSGTRLTVV.

The V gene is TRBV20-1, the J gene TRBJ1-5, with D possibly TRBD1 on 6 matching bases. V lost 0 bases to trimming and J lost 1 base, with 19 bases between them. The CDR3 has 18 amino acids. Looked up from germline, CDR1 is DFQATT and CDR2 is SNEGSKA (reference sequence). Written as DNA, the CDR3 is TGCAGTGCTAGAGATCCGCTGCTCAGGACAGTCAGCAATCAGCCCCAGCATTTT. As protein: CSARDPLLRTVSNQPQHF.

The table lists this clonotype with a count of one. The gene calls are TRBV13 and TRBJ2-5; D unresolved. Trimming removed 2 bases from V and 3 bases from J, with 13 bases in between. Per germline, CDR1 PRHDT and CDR2 FYEKMQ (reference sequence). CDR3 size: 15 residues. CDR3 sequence: CASSLPGSLKETQYF. In DNA, the CDR3 is TGTGCCAGCAGCTTACCCGGGTCTCTTAAAGAGACCCAGTACTTC.

The chain has TRBV12-3 or TRBV12-4 and TRBJ2-3, with D possibly being TRBD2 (5 bases). V was pared by 5 bases and J by 0 bases, with 9 bases between. This CDR3 has 14 residues. Here the CDR3 reads CASSKQRSTDTQYF. The CDR3 DNA reads as TGTGCCAGCAGTAAGCAGCGGAGCACAGATACGCAGTATTTT.

This clonotype was recorded only once. The CDR3 here is CASSPRGQYTGQETQYF. The CDR3 DNA reads TGTGCCAGCAGCCCCCGCGGACAGTATACTGGGCAAGAGACCCAGTACTTC. This sequence joins TRBV6-1 and TRBJ2-5, with TRBD1 as a possible D gene (6 bases). CDR3 length: 17 amino acids. The V end was cut by 6 bases, the J end by 2 bases, with 22 bases between. The germline V gene encodes CDR1 MNHNS and CDR2 SASEGT.

The genes are TRBV5-5 and TRBJ1-4, with D uncertain. Germline V gives CDR1 SGHKS, CDR2 YYEKEE (reference sequence). This CDR3 contains 18 residues. V dropped 0 bases and J dropped 0 bases, with 15 bases sitting between them. The CDR3: CASSLVRAVVATNEKLFF. In DNA form, the CDR3 reads TGTGCCAGCAGCTTGGTTCGGGCCGTTGTTGCAACTAATGAAAAACTGTTTTTT.

V gene TRBV7-2 combines with J gene TRBJ2-3; D might be TRBD2 (6 bases). Looked up from germline, CDR1 is SGHTA and CDR2 is FQGNSA. CDR3 length: 14 residues. V was clipped by 1 base and J by 5 bases, with 10 bases between them. The CDR3 sequence is CASSLGASVDTQYF. CDR3 DNA: TGTGCCAGCAGCTTAGGGGCTAGCGTAGATACGCAGTATTTT.

This chain joins TRBV29-1 and TRBJ2-1, with TRBD2 as a possible D gene (5 bases). Germline lookup yields CDR1 SQVTM and CDR2 ANQGSEA. V lost 3 bases and J lost 0, with 21 bases in between. This CDR3 is 18 amino acids long. The CDR3 loop reads CSVDIGGRAMSSYNEQFF. The DNA for the CDR3 is TGCAGCGTTGATATCGGAGGACGGGCCATGAGCTCCTACAATGAGCAGTTCTTC.

Concerning this clonotype itself: One end of the junction is discordant with germline, which a read error may explain. The rearrangement joins TRBV5-1 to TRBJ2-7; D not resolved. Germline loops: CDR1 SGHRS, CDR2 YFSETQ. This CDR3 has 16 amino acids. The CDR3 region has the DNA TGCACCAGCAGCACGGATCGAGGTCCGTTCTCCTACGAGCAGTACTTC. The encoded protein is CTSSTDRGPFSYEQYF. Together with reference TRBV5-1 and TRBJ2-7, the CDR3 gives the full variable domain: KAGVTQTPRYLIKTRGQQVTLSCSPISGHRSVSWYQQTPGQGLQFLFEYFSETQRNKGNFPGRFSGRQFSNSRSEMNVSTLELGDSALYLCTSSTDRGPFSYEQYFGPGTRLTVT.

The CDR3: CSASRLAGDSYNEQFF. CDR3 coding DNA: TGCAGTGCTAGTCGACTAGCGGGTGACTCCTACAATGAGCAGTTCTTC. V gene TRBV20-1 combines with J gene TRBJ2-1; TRBD2 agrees at 10 bases. The J segment lost 0 bases and the V segment lost 3 bases, leaving 5 bases of the junction unmatched. The CDR3 covers 16 residues. Germline-derived CDR1 and CDR2 are DFQATT and SNEGSKA (reference sequence).

The chain couples TRBV20-1 to TRBJ2-7, with 13 nucleotides matching TRBD2. The CDR3 runs 16 residues. Looked up from germline, CDR1 is DFQATT and CDR2 is SNEGSKA (reference sequence). V was clipped by 6 bases and J by 0 bases; unmatched bases: 8. CDR3 in amino acids: CSATGTSGTTSYEQYF. Here the CDR3 DNA reads TGCAGTGCCACAGGGACTAGCGGGACCACCTCCTACGAGCAGTACTTC.

The genes are TRBV7-2 and TRBJ2-5, with no clear D. Germline V gene lookup returns CDR1 SGHTA and CDR2 FQGNSA. This CDR3 contains 14 residues. V lost 4 bases and J lost 1, with 10 bases in between. CDR3 amino acids: CASSSRRSQETQYF. CDR3 nucleotide sequence: TGTGCCAGCAGCTCCCGACGTAGCCAAGAGACCCAGTACTTC.

The chain carries TRBV20-1 and TRBJ2-1; no definite D call. V was shortened by 1 base and J by 0 bases, with 7 bases between the two germline ends. There are 14 residues in the CDR3. Germline CDR1 is DFQATT and CDR2 is SNEGSKA (reference sequence). The CDR3 reads CSARGMSSYNEQFF. As DNA, the CDR3 is TGCAGTGCTAGAGGGATGAGCTCCTACAATGAGCAGTTCTTC.

V is TRBV3-1 and J is TRBJ2-5; perhaps D is TRBD1 or TRBD2 (5 bases each). The CDR3 totals 15 residues. Germline loops: CDR1 LGHDT, CDR2 YNNKEL (reference sequence). Trimming pared 2 bases from V and 4 bases from J, leaving 14 bases between. Here the CDR3 reads CASSQRGREGETQYF. The CDR3 DNA follows: TGTGCCAGCAGCCAAAGGGGACGGGAAGGAGAGACCCAGTACTTC.

The chain is built from TRBV28 and TRBJ2-4; possible D gene TRBD1, 6 bases. V lost 5 bases and J 4 bases, leaving 15 bases between the germline ends. There are 15 residues in the CDR3. Per the germline V gene, CDR1 is MDHEN and CDR2 is SYDVKM. The CDR3 protein is CASSQVGAGKNIQYF. In DNA, the CDR3 is TGTGCCAGCAGTCAAGTGGGGGCAGGAAAAAACATTCAGTACTTC.

The V gene is TRBV5-1, the J gene TRBJ1-1; 8 bases line up with TRBD1. Germline CDR1 reads SGHRS; CDR2 reads YFSETQ. The CDR3 contains 15 residues. The junction had 9 bases not matched to a gene; V was cut back by 7 bases and J by 1 base. For the CDR3, the DNA is TGCGCCAGCTCGGTCCAACAGGGGGGGAACACTGAAGCTTTCTTT. This translates into CASSVQQGGNTEAFF.

The chain is built from TRBV19 and TRBJ2-5; possibly TRBD1 for D (5 bases). The DNA end favors TRBJ2-7, so the J call may be wrong. The CDR3 contains 12 residues. The germline V gene encodes CDR1 LNHDA and CDR2 SQIVND (reference sequence). The CDR3 is CASTQELYEQYF. The CDR3 DNA reads TGTGCCAGTACACAGGAACTTTACGAGCAGTACTTC.

The rearrangement links TRBV13 to TRBJ1-2; D gene ambiguous. Germline lookup yields CDR1 PRHDT and CDR2 FYEKMQ (reference sequence). V shed 0 bases and J shed 4 bases, with 15 bases lying between them. The CDR3 covers 16 residues. DNA for the CDR3: TGTGCCAGCAGCTTAGGCCCGGCGGTTACCCTCTATGGCTACACCTTC. Protein sequence: CASSLGPAVTLYGYTF.

CDR3 in amino acids: CASKEATPSSYEQYF. In DNA, the CDR3 is TGCGCCAGCAAAGAGGCTACACCGAGCTCCTACGAGCAGTACTTC. This chain links TRBV5-1 with TRBJ2-7; no clear D. Germline CDR1 SGHRS, CDR2 YFSETQ. V lost 6 bases and J lost 0, with 16 bases in between. CDR3 length: 15 amino acids. Drawing the rest from reference TRBV5-1 and TRBJ2-7, the complete variable domain is KAGVTQTPRYLIKTRGQQVTLSCSPISGHRSVSWYQQTPGQGLQFLFEYFSETQRNKGNFPGRFSGRQFSNSRSEMNVSTLELGDSALYLCASKEATPSSYEQYFGPGTRLTVT.

The rearrangement uses TRBV20-1 and TRBJ2-7; 10 bases map to TRBD1. The CDR3 extends over 15 amino acids. The V and J ends lost 5 bases and 5 bases, in that order; junction bases with no gene match: 12. Germline CDR1 DFQATT, CDR2 SNEGSKA (reference sequence). The CDR3 loop reads CSAGGQGRIGDEQYF. As DNA, the CDR3 is TGCAGTGCTGGGGGACAGGGGCGTATAGGAGACGAGCAGTACTTC.

This clonotype was seen only a few times. The genes are TRBV15 and TRBJ2-3; 10 bases fit TRBD2. The junction had 9 bases not matched to a gene; V was cut back by 0 bases and J by 3 bases. The length of the CDR3 is 18 residues. CDR1 LNHNV and CDR2 YYDKDF come from the germline V gene (reference sequence). The CDR3 reads CATSREPRTSGETDTQYF. CDR3 nucleotides: TGTGCCACCAGCAGAGAGCCCCGTACTAGCGGGGAGACAGATACGCAGTATTTT.

The rearrangement links TRBV29-1 to TRBJ2-1, with 8 bases identical to TRBD1. The germline gives CDR1 SQVTM, CDR2 ANQGSEA. This CDR3 contains 13 residues. CDR3 in amino acids: CSAPGQGNNEQFF. As DNA, the CDR3 is TGCAGTGCCCCTGGACAGGGCAACAATGAGCAGTTCTTC.

The gene calls are TRBV7-9 and TRBJ2-7, with TRBD2 as a possible D gene (6 bases). Germline CDR1 reads SEHNR; CDR2 reads FQNEAQ (reference sequence). Deletions cut 6 bases from V and 7 bases from J, with 25 bases between. The CDR3 runs to 16 residues. The CDR3 protein is CASSFHGTLSYGEQYF. As DNA, the CDR3 is TGTGCCAGCAGTTTTCACGGGACTTTGAGCTACGGTGAGCAGTACTTC.

This clonotype was counted only a few times. The rearrangement links TRBV18 to TRBJ2-3; TRBD2 matches at 8 bases. The V gene's germline CDR1 is KGHSH and CDR2 LQKENI. J gave up 0 bases and V 1 base, and 3 bases lay outside the gene matches. The CDR3 is made up of 16 amino acids. CDR3 region: CASSPQVAGSTDTQYF. The CDR3 coding sequence is TGTGCCAGCTCACCACAGGTAGCGGGGAGCACAGATACGCAGTATTTT.

The chain couples TRBV7-9 to TRBJ1-2, with D perhaps TRBD1 (6 bases). Germline V gene sequence: CDR1 SEHNR, CDR2 FQNEAQ (reference sequence). Trimming pared 8 bases from V and 8 bases from J, leaving 12 bases between. This CDR3 is built from 11 residues. The CDR3 sequence: CASGAGVGYTF. CDR3 bases: TGTGCCAGCGGTGCAGGGGTCGGCTACACCTTC. Full variable domain (rest looked up from reference TRBV7-9 and TRBJ1-2): DTGVSQNPRHKITKRGQNVTFRCDPISEHNRLYWYRQTLGQGPEFLTYFQNEAQLEKSRLLSDRFSAERPKGSFSTLEIQRTEQGDSAMYLCASGAGVGYTFGSGTRLTVV.

The gene calls are TRBV29-1 and TRBJ2-5; D gene unclear. V shed 4 bases and J shed 1 base, with 16 bases lying between them. The CDR3 sequence is 15 residues long. Per germline, CDR1 SQVTM and CDR2 ANQGSEA. In DNA, the CDR3 is TGCAGCGTTGCATCCTTAGGACGGATCCAAGAGACCCAGTACTTC. Translating gives CSVASLGRIQETQYF.